This record covers a single T cell receptor (beta chain). Antigen specificity is unknown. The identical CDR3 is also encoded by other nucleotide sequences in the sample. These data are taken from a study of shared clonotypes between healthy human individuals. The repertoire was sequenced with immunoSEQ multiplex PCR; TCRdb's copy has only in-frame clones and lacks some. The table includes a few million clones, approximately 94% detected once. V lost 5 bases to trimming and J lost 3 bases, with 5 bases between them. This CDR3 has 11 residues. Per the germline V gene, CDR1 is DFQATT and CDR2 is SNEGSKA (reference sequence). Regarding the study as a whole: Shared clonotypes across all four donors exceeded non-shared ones in generation probability. Sharing across four donors was highest in naive CD4 (roughly 5%) and lowest in memory CD8 (around 0.4%). Despite large depth, sorted-subset datasets appeared incompletely sequenced.

Sequencing was carried out using naive CD4+ T cells sorted from blood. Noted subset: CD45RA+ positively selected. The chain links TRBV20-1 to TRBJ2-1; D uncertain. The source of this sequence is a man between 18 and 29 years old in good health. The DNA for the CDR3 is TGCAGTGCTCCAGGCTACAATGAGCAGTTCTTC. Protein: CSAPGYNEQFF.